This T cell receptor (beta chain) was recovered during a study of a mutant IDH1 vaccine in newly diagnosed glioma. Study-level background: Eight vaccinations reached patients in weeks 1, 3, 5, 7, 11, 15, 19 and 23. Vaccines were first given 4-6 weeks after radiotherapy alone, or with temozolomide cycles. Treated individuals were 62.5% male and 37.5% female, averaging about 40 years of age.

This clone was recorded only once. Its antigen is not known. Specified time point: week 11, during vaccination. In the vaccine, a single dose held 300 ug of the mutant IDH1 20-mer peptide, along with topical imiquimod. The repertoire was sequenced with immunoSEQ multiplex PCR; TCRdb's copy has only in-frame clones and lacks some. The sample consists of 110,000 or so clones, roughly 88% of them appearing once. Whole-study results and caveats: The study observed vaccine-induced immune responses in around 94% of patients.

There are 17 residues in the CDR3. Trimming took 2 bases from V and 1 from J; bases not matched to a gene: 7. The germline CDR1 and CDR2 sequences are LGHNA and YNFKEQ. This TCR was sampled from a woman aged 50 to 65 with glioma. The starting material was PBMCs, obtained from a glioma patient whose treatment included an IDH1 peptide vaccine. The J gene is TRBJ2-2, the V gene TRBV4-2, with 7 nucleotides matching TRBD2. The CDR3 DNA reads TGTGCCAGCAGCCAAAATCCCGCTAGCGGGAACACCGGGGAGCTGTTTTTT. Amino acid sequence: CASSQNPASGNTGELFF.